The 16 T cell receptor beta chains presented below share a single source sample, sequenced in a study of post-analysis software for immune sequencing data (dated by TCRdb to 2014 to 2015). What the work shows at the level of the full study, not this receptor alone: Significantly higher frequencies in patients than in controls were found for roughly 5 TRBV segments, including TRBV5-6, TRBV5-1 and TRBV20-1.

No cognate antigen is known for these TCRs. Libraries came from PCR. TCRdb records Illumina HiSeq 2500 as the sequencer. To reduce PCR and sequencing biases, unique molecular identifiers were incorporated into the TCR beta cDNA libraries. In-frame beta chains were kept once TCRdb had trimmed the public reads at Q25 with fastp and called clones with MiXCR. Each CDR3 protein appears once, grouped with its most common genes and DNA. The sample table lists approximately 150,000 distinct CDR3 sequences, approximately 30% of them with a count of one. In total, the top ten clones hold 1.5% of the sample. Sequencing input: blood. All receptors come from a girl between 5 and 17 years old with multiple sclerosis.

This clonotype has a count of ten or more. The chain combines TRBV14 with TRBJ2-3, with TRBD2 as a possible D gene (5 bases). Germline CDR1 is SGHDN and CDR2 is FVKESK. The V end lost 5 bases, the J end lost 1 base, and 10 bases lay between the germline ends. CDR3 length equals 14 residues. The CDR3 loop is CASSYGLRTDTQYF. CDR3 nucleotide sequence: TGTGCCAGCAGCTACGGACTTCGCACAGATACGCAGTATTTT. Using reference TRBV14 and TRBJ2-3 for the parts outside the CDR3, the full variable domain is EAGVTQFPSHSVIEKGQTVTLRCDPISGHDNLYWYRRVMGKEIKFLLHFVKESKQDESGMPNNRFLAERTGGTYSTLKVQPAELEDSGVYFCASSYGLRTDTQYFGPGTRLTVL.

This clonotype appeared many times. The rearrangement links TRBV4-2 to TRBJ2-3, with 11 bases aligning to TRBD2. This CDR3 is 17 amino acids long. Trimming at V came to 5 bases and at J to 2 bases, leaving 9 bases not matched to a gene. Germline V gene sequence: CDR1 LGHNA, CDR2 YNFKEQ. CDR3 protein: CASSSIGTSGSTDTQYF. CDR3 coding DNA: TGTGCCAGCAGCTCAATAGGGACTAGCGGATCCACAGATACGCAGTATTTT.

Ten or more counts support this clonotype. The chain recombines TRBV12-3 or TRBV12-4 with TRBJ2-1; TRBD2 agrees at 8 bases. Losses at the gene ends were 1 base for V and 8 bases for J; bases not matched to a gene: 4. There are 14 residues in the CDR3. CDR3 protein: CASSLDSGKDEQFF. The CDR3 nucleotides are TGTGCCAGCAGTTTAGATAGCGGGAAGGATGAGCAGTTCTTC.

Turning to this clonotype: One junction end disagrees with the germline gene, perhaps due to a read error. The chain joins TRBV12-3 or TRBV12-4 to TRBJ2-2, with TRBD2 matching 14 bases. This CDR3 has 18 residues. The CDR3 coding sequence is TGTGCCCGCAGTTTCTCGGGACTAGCGGGAGAGAACACCGGGGAGCTGTTTTTT. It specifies CARSFSGLAGENTGELFF.

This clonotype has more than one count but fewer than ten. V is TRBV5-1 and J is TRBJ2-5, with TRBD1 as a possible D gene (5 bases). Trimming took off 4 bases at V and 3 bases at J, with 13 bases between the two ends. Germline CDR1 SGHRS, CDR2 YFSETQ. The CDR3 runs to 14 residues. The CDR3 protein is CASSQTGREETQYF. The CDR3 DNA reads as TGCGCCAGCAGCCAGACGGGCAGGGAAGAGACCCAGTACTTC.

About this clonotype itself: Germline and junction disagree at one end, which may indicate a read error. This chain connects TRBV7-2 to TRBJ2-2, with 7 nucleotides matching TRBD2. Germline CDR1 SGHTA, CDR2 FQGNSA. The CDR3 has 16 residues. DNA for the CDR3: TGTGCCAGCAGCTTAGTAGTGGGGCCGGGAGGCGGGGAGCGGTTTTTT. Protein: CASSLVVGPGGGERFF.

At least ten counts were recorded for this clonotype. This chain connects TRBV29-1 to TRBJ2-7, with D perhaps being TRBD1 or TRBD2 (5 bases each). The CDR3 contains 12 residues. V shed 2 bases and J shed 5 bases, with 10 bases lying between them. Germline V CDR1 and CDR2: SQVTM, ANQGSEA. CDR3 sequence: CSVERLGDEQYF. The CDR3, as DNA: TGCAGCGTTGAACGTTTGGGGGACGAGCAGTACTTC.

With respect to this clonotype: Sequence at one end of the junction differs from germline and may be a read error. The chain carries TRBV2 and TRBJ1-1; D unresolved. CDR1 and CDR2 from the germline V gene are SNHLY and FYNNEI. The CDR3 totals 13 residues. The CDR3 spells CASRGLGNAEAFF. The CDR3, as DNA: TGTGCCAGCAGGGGTCTCGGGAACGCTGAAGCTTTCTTT.

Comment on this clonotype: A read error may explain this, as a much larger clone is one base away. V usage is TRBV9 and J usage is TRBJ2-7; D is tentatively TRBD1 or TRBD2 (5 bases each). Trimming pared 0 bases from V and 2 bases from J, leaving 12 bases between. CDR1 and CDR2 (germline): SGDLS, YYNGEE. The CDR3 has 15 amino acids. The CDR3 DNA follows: TGTGCCAGCAGCGTAGAGTGGGGGAGCGCCTACGAGCAGTACTTC. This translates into CASSVEWGSAYEQYF.

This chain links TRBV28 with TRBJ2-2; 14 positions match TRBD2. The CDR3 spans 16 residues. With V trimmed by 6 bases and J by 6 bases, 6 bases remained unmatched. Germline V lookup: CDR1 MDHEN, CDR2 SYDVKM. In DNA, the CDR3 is TGTGCCAGCAGAGGAGGGACTAGCGGGAGTCCCGGGGAGCTGTTTTTT. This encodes CASRGGTSGSPGELFF.

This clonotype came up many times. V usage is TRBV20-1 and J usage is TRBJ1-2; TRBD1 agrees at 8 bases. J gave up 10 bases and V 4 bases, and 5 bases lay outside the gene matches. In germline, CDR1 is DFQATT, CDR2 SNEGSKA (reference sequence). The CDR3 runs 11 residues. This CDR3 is CSAKLQGDYTF. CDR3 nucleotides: TGCAGTGCTAAACTACAGGGGGACTACACCTTC.

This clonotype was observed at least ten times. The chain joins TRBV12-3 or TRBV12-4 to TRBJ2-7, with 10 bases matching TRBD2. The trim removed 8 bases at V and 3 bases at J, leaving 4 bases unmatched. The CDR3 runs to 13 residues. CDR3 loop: CASGSGRVYEQYF. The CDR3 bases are TGTGCCAGCGGGAGCGGGAGGGTCTACGAGCAGTACTTC.

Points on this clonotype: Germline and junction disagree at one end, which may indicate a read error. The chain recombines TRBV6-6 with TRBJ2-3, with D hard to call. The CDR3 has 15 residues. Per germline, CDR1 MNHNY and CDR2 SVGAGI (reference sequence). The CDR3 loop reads CTSSPSRLLTDTQYF. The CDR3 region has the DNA TGTACCAGCAGCCCCAGCCGGTTACTCACGGATACGCAGTATTTT.

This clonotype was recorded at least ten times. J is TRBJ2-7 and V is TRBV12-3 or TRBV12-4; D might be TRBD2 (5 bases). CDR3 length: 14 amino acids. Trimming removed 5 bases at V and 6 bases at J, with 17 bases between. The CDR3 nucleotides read TGTGCCAGCAGTCTGGGCGCGGGCTCGAGCGAGCAGTACTTC. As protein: CASSLGAGSSEQYF.

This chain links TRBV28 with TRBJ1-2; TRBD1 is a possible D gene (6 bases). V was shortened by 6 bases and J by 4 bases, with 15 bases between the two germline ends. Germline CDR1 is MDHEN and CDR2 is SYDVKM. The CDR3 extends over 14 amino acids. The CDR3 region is CASRPQGSAYGYTF. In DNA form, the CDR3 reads TGTGCCAGCAGACCCCAGGGGTCGGCCTATGGCTACACCTTC.

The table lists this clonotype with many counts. The CDR3 nucleotides read TGTGCCAGCAGCGGACAGAAACACTACAATGAGCAGTTCTTC. This codes for CASSGQKHYNEQFF. The chain carries TRBV2 and TRBJ2-1, with D tentatively TRBD1 (6 bases). V shed 6 bases and J shed 3 bases, with 12 bases lying between them. From germline, CDR1 is SNHLY and CDR2 FYNNEI. The CDR3 extends over 14 amino acids.